This is a list of T cell receptor beta chains from one sample in a study of glioma-infiltrating T cells after dendritic cell vaccination. Profiled with immunoSEQ multiplex PCR; TCRdb holds only in-frame clones, not every one. The data contain roughly 85,000 clones, about 85% of them singletons. Material: blood, obtained after dendritic cell vaccination. These receptors were collected from a human donor with glioblastoma. Both conserved end residues are part of each CDR3. A D gene is named only where the DNA matches it firmly. Rows may omit the clone size; those that give it use once, few, many or a size class.

TRBJ1-1,NA,TRBV6-5,NA,CASSPDTWNTEAFF,TGTGCCAGCAGTCCGGACACCTGGAACACTGAAGCTTTCTTT
TRBJ2-7,TRBD1,TRBV6-5,NA,CASSYLGQGYEQYF,TGTGCCAGCAGCTACCTAGGACAGGGCTACGAGCAGTACTTC
TRBJ1-3,TRBD1,TRBV4-3,few,CASSALQGAGNTIYF,TGCGCCAGCAGCGCCCTACAGGGGGCTGGAAACACCATATATTTT
TRBJ1-1,NA,TRBV2,few,CASSELSAGVAEAFF,TGTGCCAGCAGTGAATTGAGCGCGGGGGTGGCTGAAGCTTTCTTT
TRBJ1-5,NA,TRBV27,NA,CASSQELNQPQHF,TGTGCCAGCAGTCAGGAATTAAATCAGCCCCAGCATTTT
TRBJ2-7,TRBD2,TRBV6-5,NA,CASSYSGTNGEQYF,TGTGCCAGCAGTTACTCCGGGACTAACGGCGAGCAGTACTTC
TRBJ2-3,TRBD2,TRBV5-1,NA,CASSLFRGSSGSATDTQYF,TGCGCCAGCAGCTTATTCAGGGGGAGTAGCGGGAGCGCAACAGATACGCAGTATTTT
TRBJ2-4,TRBD1,TRBV9,NA,CASTPGGSGIQYF,TGTGCCAGCACCCCAGGGGGTTCGGGCATTCAGTACTTC
TRBJ1-2,NA,TRBV6-1,few,CASSETENYGYTF,TGTGCCAGCAGTGAAACGGAGAACTATGGCTACACCTTC
TRBJ1-5,NA,TRBV5-6,NA,CASSAGWNQPQHF,TGTGCCAGCAGCGCGGGTTGGAATCAGCCCCAGCATTTT
TRBJ1-5,TRBD1,TRBV5-5,NA,CASSLDPTGFSNQPQHF,TGTGCCAGCAGCTTGGACCCGACAGGGTTTAGCAATCAGCCCCAGCATTTT
TRBJ2-3,NA,TRBV4-3,NA,CASSQGTSTDTQYF,TGCGCCAGCAGCCAAGGGACTAGCACAGATACGCAGTATTTT
TRBJ1-1,TRBD1,TRBV10-3,few,CAISETWTGKNTEAFF,TGTGCCATCAGTGAGACCTGGACAGGCAAGAACACTGAAGCTTTCTTT
TRBJ2-1,NA,TRBV5-1,NA,CASSLDKTYQFF,TGCGCCAGCAGCTTGGATAAAACATATCAGTTCTTC
TRBJ2-7,NA,TRBV15,NA,CATSLRRGFYEQYF,TGTGCCACCAGCCTTCGTAGGGGGTTCTACGAGCAGTACTTC
TRBJ1-1,TRBD1,TRBV4-2,once,CASSQPGQGVGTEAFF,TGTGCCAGCAGCCAACCAGGACAGGGGGTCGGCACTGAAGCTTTCTTT
TRBJ1-5,NA,TRBV27,NA,CASRGGLGGNQPQHF,TGTGCCAGCAGGGGGGGACTGGGAGGGAATCAGCCCCAGCATTTT
TRBJ2-1,NA,TRBV6-4,NA,CASSDSGASSYNEQFF,TGTGCCAGCAGTGACTCGGGGGCTAGCTCCTACAATGAGCAGTTCTTC
TRBJ2-5,TRBD2,TRBV7-2,NA,CASSLRRLAGQETQYF,TGTGCCAGCAGCTTACGTCGATTAGCGGGCCAAGAGACCCAGTACTTC
TRBJ2-5,TRBD2,TRBV4-1,NA,CASSQLSGGVQETQYF,TGCGCCAGCAGCCAGCTTAGCGGGGGGGTCCAAGAGACCCAGTACTTC
TRBJ1-2,TRBD1,TRBV2,NA,CASRGQGAGSYGYTF,TGTGCCAGCAGGGGACAGGGGGCCGGCTCGTATGGCTACACCTTC
TRBJ2-7,TRBD2,TRBV11-2,NA,CASSRPGGGFYEQYF,TGTGCCAGCAGCCGCCCTGGGGGGGGTTTCTACGAGCAGTACTTC
TRBJ2-7,NA,TRBV5-4,NA,CASSHLDKSSYEQYF,TGTGCCAGCAGCCACCTTGACAAAAGCTCCTACGAGCAGTACTTC
TRBJ1-1,NA,TRBV6-5,NA,CASRYLLQGRYTEAFF,TGTGCCAGCAGATACCTTTTGCAGGGCCGGTACACTGAAGCTTTCTTT
TRBJ2-7,NA,TRBV28,NA,CASSPYPGGSIDEQYF,TGTGCCAGCAGTCCCTATCCCGGGGGAAGTATTGACGAGCAGTACTTC
TRBJ1-1,NA,TRBV11-1,NA,CASSLEGGSSEAFF,TGTGCCAGCAGCTTAGAGGGGGGGTCTTCTGAAGCTTTCTTT
TRBJ2-1,NA,TRBV25-1,NA,CASTEGGNEQFF,TGTGCCAGCACGGAGGGTGGGAATGAGCAGTTCTTC
TRBJ2-2,NA,TRBV6-5,NA,CASSPRKGAGELFF,TGTGCCAGCAGTCCCCGTAAGGGGGCCGGGGAGCTGTTTTTT
TRBJ2-2,NA,TRBV7-3,NA,CASSFSTNTGELFF,TGTGCCAGCAGCTTTTCTACCAACACCGGGGAGCTGTTTTTT
TRBJ2-1,NA,TRBV1,NA,CTSSQGLAGTPPRNEQFF,TGCACCAGCAGCCAAGGGCTAGCGGGAACACCACCCCGCAATGAGCAGTTCTTC
TRBJ1-1,NA,TRBV18,once,CASSPLRETEAFF,TGTGCCAGCTCACCATTAAGGGAGACTGAAGCTTTCTTT
TRBJ2-7,NA,TRBV10-3,NA,CAISEAHRVPDYEQYF,TGTGCCATCAGTGAGGCCCACAGAGTTCCCGACTACGAGCAGTACTTC